This T cell receptor beta chain originates from a study of CD8 T cells in ankylosing spondylitis. The CDR3 has 12 amino acids. Germline V CDR1 and CDR2: SGHTA, FQGNSA. V lost 2 bases to trimming and J lost 7 bases, with 9 bases between them. Study-wide findings and caveats: Earlier studies detected some motif variants in reactive arthritis synovial fluid and blood. Among TCR beta sequences, a motif of about 8 highly homologous variants appeared characteristic of ankylosing spondylitis blood. Significantly higher representation of disease-linked clones was reported for matched ankylosing spondylitis synovial fluid.

TCRdb fed the 5' RACE reads into MiXCR, producing one record per CDR3 protein. The sample consists of 200,000 to 250,000 distinct CDR3 sequences, 7.3% of them appearing once. Ten or more counts support this clonotype. The antigen remains unidentified. V usage is TRBV7-2 and J usage is TRBJ2-7; D unclear. The sequenced sample was blood, either unsorted or a sorted T cell fraction (not recorded which). This TCR derives from a male donor with ankylosing spondylitis. CDR3 in amino acids: CASSLRTAEQYF. In DNA form, the CDR3 reads TGTGCCAGCAGCTTAAGGACGGCGGAGCAGTACTTC.